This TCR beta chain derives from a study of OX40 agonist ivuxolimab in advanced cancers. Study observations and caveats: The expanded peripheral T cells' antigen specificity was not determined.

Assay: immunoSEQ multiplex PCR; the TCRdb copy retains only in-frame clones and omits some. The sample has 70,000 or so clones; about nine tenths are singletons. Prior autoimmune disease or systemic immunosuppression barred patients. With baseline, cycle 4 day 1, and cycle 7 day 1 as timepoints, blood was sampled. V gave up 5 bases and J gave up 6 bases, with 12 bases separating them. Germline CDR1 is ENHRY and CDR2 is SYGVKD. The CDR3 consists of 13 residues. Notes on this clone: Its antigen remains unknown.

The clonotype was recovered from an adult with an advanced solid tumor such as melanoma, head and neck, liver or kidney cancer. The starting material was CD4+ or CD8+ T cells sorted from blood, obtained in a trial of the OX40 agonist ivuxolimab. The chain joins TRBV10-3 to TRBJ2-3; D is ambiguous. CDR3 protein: CAISRFAGDTQYF. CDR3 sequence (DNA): TGTGCCATCAGTCGTTTCGCCGGGGATACGCAGTATTTT.